A single T cell receptor (beta chain) is shown here with its context. Original data processing: For nucleated cells, counts were estimated from reference gene primer amplification. The assay was immunoSEQ multiplex PCR, and TCRdb's table has in-frame clones only and misses some. D and trimming were read from the DNA, whereas the V and J calls and clone size are those reported in that table. The table includes roughly 250,000 clones, nearly 90% detected once. The record originates from a study of blood T cell repertoires in COVID-19. Study-wide background: Some COVID-19 samples were acute and others convalescent; all came from the United States, Italy and Spain. PBMCs, B-cell-depleted T cells, or T cells provided the cDNA or gDNA that made up the material.

Germline CDR1 reads KGHDR; CDR2 reads SFDVKD. V was clipped by 6 bases and J by 4 bases; unmatched bases: 2. There are 13 residues in the CDR3. This chain connects TRBV24-1 to TRBJ2-5, with TRBD1 matching over 9 bases. This receptor was obtained from a woman aged 35 to 49 who had recovered from COVID-19. The sample consisted of peripheral blood. The CDR3 loop is CATSRTGAETQYF. The CDR3 DNA reads as TGTGCCACCAGTCGGACAGGGGCAGAGACCCAGTACTTC.